A selection of T cell receptor beta chains follows, all from one sample in a study of cytomegalovirus exposure and HLA in healthy donors. TCRdb's copy holds only in-frame clones and misses some; the assay was immunoSEQ multiplex PCR. The sample records 150,000 to 200,000 clones, about 77% being singletons. Sequencing used PBMCs. The receptors originated from a woman aged 25 to 45 in good health and CMV-seropositive. CDR3s include the opening cysteine and the closing phenylalanine or tryptophan. The order of the fields is V gene, clone size, J gene, D gene, CDR3 protein, CDR3 DNA. D genes are given only for firm matches. Only some rows state a clone size, as once, few, many or a class for expanded clones.

TRBV10-3	NA	TRBJ1-1	NA	CAISETGQTAITEAFF	TGTGCCATCAGTGAGACAGGACAGACCGCTATCACTGAAGCTTTCTTT
TRBV6-4	NA	TRBJ2-3	NA	CASSESRSSTDTQYF	TGTGCCAGCAGTGAATCCCGGTCTAGCACAGATACGCAGTATTTT
TRBV2	NA	TRBJ2-7	TRBD1	CASNPTGSSYEQYF	TGTGCCAGCAACCCGACAGGGAGCTCCTACGAGCAGTACTTC
TRBV4-1	NA	TRBJ1-1	TRBD1	CASSQGGQGNTEAFF	TGCGCCAGCAGCCAGGGGGGACAGGGGAACACTGAAGCTTTCTTT
TRBV5-1	NA	TRBJ2-5	TRBD2	CASSLRPASGTQETQYF	TGCGCCAGCAGCTTGAGGCCGGCTAGCGGGACCCAAGAGACCCAGTACTTC
TRBV10-2	NA	TRBJ2-7	TRBD2	CASGSGTSYEQYF	TGCGCCAGTGGTTCCGGGACTAGTTACGAGCAGTACTTC
TRBV9	NA	TRBJ2-3	TRBD2	CASSGTSGTDTQYF	TGTGCCAGCAGTGGGACTAGCGGGACAGATACGCAGTATTTT
TRBV27	NA	TRBJ2-5	TRBD1	CASSLTGLVGETQYF	TGTGCCAGCAGTTTGACAGGGTTGGTAGGGGAGACCCAGTACTTC
TRBV28	NA	TRBJ2-7	NA	CASCFRDNAYEQYF	TGTGCCAGTTGCTTCCGGGACAACGCCTACGAGCAGTACTTC
TRBV27	NA	TRBJ2-3	TRBD2	CASSLGLAGDTQYF	TGTGCCAGCAGTTTAGGGCTAGCGGGAGATACGCAGTATTTT
TRBV5-4	once	TRBJ2-5	NA	CASSWTGRGGAGETQYF	TGTGCCAGCAGCTGGACGGGTAGGGGGGGCGCAGGAGAGACCCAGTACTTC
TRBV2	NA	TRBJ2-5	TRBD2	CAAGAGETQYF	TGTGCGGCGGGAGCAGGAGAGACCCAGTACTTC
TRBV19	few	TRBJ1-5	NA	CASSILSQPQHF	TGTGCCAGTAGTATACTCAGTCAGCCCCAGCATTTT
TRBV18	NA	TRBJ2-5	NA	CASSPQRVGQETQYF	TGTGCCAGCTCACCCCAGCGAGTAGGCCAAGAGACCCAGTACTTC
TRBV28	NA	TRBJ1-2	NA	CASRTMGGPNGYTF	TGTGCCAGCAGGACCATGGGGGGGCCAAATGGCTACACCTTC
TRBV19	NA	TRBJ1-5	NA	CASRAGGAGNQPQHF	TGTGCCAGTAGGGCCGGGGGGGCCGGCAATCAGCCCCAGCATTTT
TRBV7-9	NA	TRBJ2-5	TRBD2	CASSVVGISGVQETQYF	TGTGCCAGCAGCGTAGTGGGGATCAGCGGGGTACAAGAGACCCAGTACTTC
TRBV10-1	NA	TRBJ2-2	TRBD1	CASRAGTGGTNTGELFF	TGCGCCAGTCGAGCCGGGACAGGGGGCACCAACACCGGGGAGCTGTTTTTT
TRBV9	once	TRBJ2-1	NA	CASSEQGGDYNEQFF	TGTGCCAGCAGCGAACAGGGAGGGGACTACAATGAGCAGTTCTTC
TRBV4-1	NA	TRBJ2-7	NA	CASSQEVNAYEQYF	TGCGCCAGCAGCCAAGAAGTAAACGCCTACGAGCAGTACTTC
TRBV5-6	NA	TRBJ2-3	NA	CASSGRALTDTQYF	TGTGCCAGCAGCGGTCGAGCCCTAACAGATACGCAGTATTTT
TRBV28	NA	TRBJ1-5	NA	CASSFTGRGNQPQHF	TGTGCCAGCAGTTTTACAGGGAGGGGCAATCAGCCCCAGCATTTT
TRBV28	NA	TRBJ1-2	NA	CASSLTGYGYTF	TGTGCCAGCAGCTTAACAGGCTATGGCTACACCTTC
TRBV7-2	NA	TRBJ1-5	NA	CASSVGAFLHQPQHF	TGTGCCAGCAGCGTAGGGGCATTTCTTCATCAGCCCCAGCATTTT
TRBV9	NA	TRBJ1-2	NA	CASGGRTYGYTF	TGTGCCAGCGGGGGCAGAACCTATGGCTACACCTTC
TRBV2	NA	TRBJ2-2	NA	CASSGYGVNTGELFF	TGTGCCAGCAGTGGGTACGGGGTGAACACCGGGGAGCTGTTTTTT
TRBV28	NA	TRBJ2-7	NA	CASSWGQGTYEQYF	TGTGCCAGCAGTTGGGGGCAGGGGACCTACGAGCAGTACTTC
TRBV5-4	NA	TRBJ1-2	NA	CASSLPQGFYGYTF	TGTGCCAGCAGCTTGCCCCAGGGGTTCTATGGCTACACCTTC
TRBV15	NA	TRBJ1-5	NA	CATSRDQNPGRPQHF	TGTGCCACCAGCAGAGATCAGAATCCAGGGCGACCCCAGCATTTT
TRBV6-1	NA	TRBJ1-6	NA	CASSEVRRGNSPLHF	TGTGCCAGCAGTGAAGTTAGAAGGGGGAATTCACCCCTCCACTTT
TRBV19	NA	TRBJ1-5	NA	CASSIGAHSNQPQHF	TGTGCCAGTAGTATTGGGGCTCATAGCAATCAGCCCCAGCATTTT
TRBV10-3	once	TRBJ2-5	TRBD2	CAIGTTLEQYF	TGTGCCATCGGGACTACTCTAGAGCAGTACTTC
TRBV15	NA	TRBJ1-5	NA	CATSRVKGRHQPQHF	TGTGCCACCAGCAGAGTGAAAGGGAGGCATCAGCCCCAGCATTTT
TRBV6-1	NA	TRBJ1-2	TRBD1	CASQNTGGAPYTF	TGTGCCAGCCAGAATACAGGGGGCGCCCCGTACACCTTC
TRBV28	NA	TRBJ2-6	NA	CASSLDYPRQTTTTGANVLTF	TGTGCCAGCAGTTTAGATTACCCAAGACAGACCACAACTACCGGGGCCAACGTCCTGACTTTC
TRBV7-9	NA	TRBJ1-1	TRBD1	CASSSTGSIAEAFF	TGTGCCAGCAGCTCGACAGGGAGTATCGCTGAAGCTTTCTTT
TRBV6-5	few	TRBJ1-5	TRBD1	CASRTGGNLNQPQHF	TGTGCCAGCAGAACAGGGGGCAACCTCAATCAGCCCCAGCATTTT
TRBV11-1	NA	TRBJ1-1	NA	CASSGGTEAFF	TGTGCCAGCAGCGGCGGGACTGAAGCTTTCTTT
TRBV5-5	once	TRBJ2-3	NA	CASTIGPADTQYF	TGTGCCAGCACCATTGGGCCGGCAGATACGCAGTATTTT
TRBV5-1	NA	TRBJ2-1	NA	CASSYAGTPNEQFF	TGCGCCAGCAGCTACGCCGGGACTCCCAATGAGCAGTTCTTC
TRBV5-6	NA	TRBJ2-1	TRBD2	CASSFPGTSGYNEQFF	TGTGCCAGCAGCTTTCCGGGGACTAGCGGATACAATGAGCAGTTCTTC
TRBV7-9	NA	TRBJ2-7	TRBD2	CSSSLRGGGEYEQYF	TGTTCCAGCAGCTTAAGGGGTGGGGGGGAATACGAGCAGTACTTC
TRBV7-6	NA	TRBJ2-1	NA	CASSNPPRDSYNEQFF	TGTGCCAGCAGCAACCCCCCCAGGGACTCCTACAATGAGCAGTTCTTC
TRBV18	NA	TRBJ2-7	TRBD2	CASSRGTSGSFPYEQYF	TGTGCCAGCTCACGAGGGACTAGCGGGTCCTTTCCATACGAGCAGTACTTC
TRBV14	NA	TRBJ1-1	NA	CASSRWKGMGSYNTEAFF	TGTGCCAGCAGTCGTTGGAAGGGGATGGGTTCGTATAACACTGAAGCTTTCTTT
TRBV5-1	NA	TRBJ2-3	NA	CASSLASIQDTQYF	TGCGCCAGCAGCTTGGCCTCGATACAAGATACGCAGTATTTT
TRBV27	once	TRBJ2-6	NA	CASSQRTGRANVLTF	TGTGCCAGCAGCCAGCGGACCGGGAGGGCCAACGTCCTGACTTTC
TRBV28	NA	TRBJ1-2	NA	CASSPNNYGYTF	TGTGCCAGCAGTCCCAATAACTATGGCTACACCTTC
TRBV28	NA	TRBJ1-5	NA	CAPLDKYSNQPQHF	TGTGCCCCCCTTGACAAATATAGCAATCAGCCCCAGCATTTT
TRBV5-4	NA	TRBJ1-6	NA	CASTGPSRVGLHF	TGTGCCAGCACCGGACCCTCCAGGGTTGGCCTCCACTTT
TRBV27	few	TRBJ2-5	NA	CASSLQGALVETQYF	TGTGCCAGCAGTTTACAAGGGGCCCTCGTAGAGACCCAGTACTTC
TRBV6-5	NA	TRBJ2-7	NA	CASSYGGSTYEQYF	TGTGCCAGCAGTTACGGGGGCTCTACCTACGAGCAGTACTTC
TRBV6-5	NA	TRBJ2-3	NA	CASSYSSSGDTQYF	TGTGCCAGCAGTTACTCTTCTTCCGGGGATACGCAGTATTTT
TRBV5-4	NA	TRBJ1-1	NA	CASSLDREMRVGTEAFF	TGTGCCAGCAGCTTGGACAGGGAGATGCGAGTTGGCACTGAAGCTTTCTTT
TRBV2	NA	TRBJ1-2	NA	CASAGLVDTF	TGTGCCAGCGCCGGTCTTGTCGACACCTTC
TRBV4-1	few	TRBJ2-7	TRBD2	CASSQEETSGTYEQYF	TGCGCCAGCAGCCAAGAGGAGACTAGCGGAACCTACGAGCAGTACTTC
TRBV6-1	NA	TRBJ1-6	TRBD1	CASRRTGNNSPLHF	TGTGCCAGCAGACGGACAGGAAACAATTCACCCCTCCACTTT
TRBV9	NA	TRBJ2-7	TRBD2	CASSETGTSGTYEQYF	TGTGCCAGCAGCGAAACCGGGACTAGCGGCACCTACGAGCAGTACTTC
TRBV7-2	NA	TRBJ2-1	NA	CASSSTTGTVEQFF	TGTGCCAGCAGCTCCACAACCGGGACTGTCGAGCAGTTCTTC
TRBV9	few	TRBJ2-2	TRBD2	CASSPGGGNTGELFF	TGTGCCAGCAGCCCCGGGGGGGGAAACACCGGGGAGCTGTTTTTT